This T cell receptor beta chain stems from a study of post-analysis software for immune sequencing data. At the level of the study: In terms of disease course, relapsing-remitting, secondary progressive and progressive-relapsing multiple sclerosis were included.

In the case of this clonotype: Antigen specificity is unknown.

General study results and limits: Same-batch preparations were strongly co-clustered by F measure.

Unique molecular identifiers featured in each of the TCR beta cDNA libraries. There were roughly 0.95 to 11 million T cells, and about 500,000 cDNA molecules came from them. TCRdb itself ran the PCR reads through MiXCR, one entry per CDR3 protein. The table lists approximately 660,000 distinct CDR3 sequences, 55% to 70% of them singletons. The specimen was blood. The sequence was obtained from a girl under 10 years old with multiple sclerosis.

CDR3: CASSPVPGAEAFF. The CDR3 DNA is TGCGCCAGCAGCCCAGTCCCTGGGGCTGAAGCTTTCTTT. V is TRBV4-1 and J is TRBJ1-1; D gene unclear. In germline, CDR1 is MGHRA, CDR2 YSYEKL. Trimming stripped 4 bases from V and 6 bases from J, with 12 bases between. The CDR3 loop spans 13 amino acids.